A selection of T cell receptor beta chains follows, all from one sample in a study of blood T cell repertoires in COVID-19. Profiling relied on immunoSEQ multiplex PCR, and the TCRdb table lists in-frame clones only, not all of them. Among 70,000 to 95,000 clones listed, around 96% were seen once. Specimen: peripheral blood. All receptors come from a human donor with active COVID-19. The donor label of this sample is uncertain. Each CDR3 is given with its conserved first and last residue. The order of the fields is clone size, D gene, J gene, V gene, CDR3 protein, CDR3 DNA. A D gene is named only where the DNA matches it firmly. Expanded clones get a size class; other rows say once, few or many, or leave the size out.

NA	NA	TRBJ2-3	TRBV5-6	CASSSANWIERTDTQYF	TGTGCCAGCAGCTCCGCGAACTGGATAGAGCGGACAGATACGCAGTATTTT
NA	NA	TRBJ2-5	TRBV7-9	CASSRGRGETQYF	TGTGCCAGCAGTAGGGGTCGGGGGGAGACCCAGTACTTC
NA	TRBD1	TRBJ2-5	TRBV7-7	CASSRRTGQETQYF	TGTGCTAGCAGCCGTAGGACAGGGCAAGAGACCCAGTACTTC
NA	NA	TRBJ1-1	TRBV19	CASSIGHSEAFF	TGTGCCAGTAGTATTGGACACAGTGAAGCTTTCTTT
NA	NA	TRBJ1-1	TRBV12-5	CASGFHTGLPDSAQNTEAFF	TGTGCTAGTGGTTTTCACACGGGACTTCCTGACTCAGCCCAAAACACTGAAGCTTTCTTT
NA	TRBD2	TRBJ2-5	TRBV19	CASSGRAEETQYF	TGTGCCAGTAGCGGGAGGGCCGAAGAGACCCAGTACTTC
once	TRBD1	TRBJ2-7	TRBV5-1	CASSPRQGTAYEQYF	TGCGCCAGCAGCCCCCGACAGGGCACAGCCTACGAGCAGTACTTC
NA	NA	TRBJ1-2	TRBV6-5	CASSYLSQRGYTF	TGTGCCAGCAGTTACTTGTCCCAGAGGGGCTACACCTTC
NA	TRBD1	TRBJ1-1	TRBV5-6	CASSLSFGPGQGNTEAFF	TGTGCCAGCAGCTTGTCTTTTGGGCCGGGACAGGGGAACACTGAAGCTTTCTTT
NA	NA	TRBJ1-5	TRBV6-5	CASSYSNRGGQPQHF	TGTGCCAGCAGTTACTCGAATAGGGGAGGTCAGCCCCAGCATTTT
NA	TRBD1	TRBJ1-3	TRBV6-1	CASSVDPGTGRLSGNTIYF	TGTGCCAGCAGTGTAGATCCCGGGACAGGCCGACTCTCTGGAAACACCATATATTTT
NA	TRBD2	TRBJ2-1	TRBV11-2	CASSFEGRLAGINEQFF	TGTGCCAGCAGTTTCGAGGGCCGGCTAGCGGGGATCAATGAGCAGTTCTTC
NA	NA	TRBJ1-1	TRBV21-1	CASSKATGGGTEAFF	TGTGCCAGCAGCAAAGCGACAGGGGGAGGTACTGAAGCTTTCTTT
NA	TRBD1	TRBJ1-6	TRBV5-1	CASSPMTGGGNSPLHF	TGCGCCAGCAGCCCAATGACAGGGGGCGGGAATTCACCCCTCCACTTT
NA	NA	TRBJ1-2	TRBV7-2	CASSSRTGANYGYTF	TGTGCCAGCAGCTCGCGGACGGGAGCTAACTATGGCTACACCTTC
NA	NA	TRBJ2-3	TRBV5-1	CASQYHEITDTQYF	TGCGCCAGCCAATATCACGAGATCACAGATACGCAGTATTTT
NA	NA	TRBJ1-6	TRBV6-2/TRBV6-3	CASSYGGARAEFSPLHF	TGTGCCAGCAGTTATGGAGGGGCTCGGGCCGAATTTTCACCCCTCCACTTT
NA	TRBD1	TRBJ1-1	TRBV19	CASAHRGRDTEAFF	TGTGCCAGTGCACACAGGGGCAGAGACACTGAAGCTTTCTTT
NA	NA	TRBJ1-2	TRBV6-5	CASSYSQGRYGYTF	TGTGCCAGCAGTTACTCGCAAGGGAGGTATGGCTACACCTTC
NA	TRBD1	TRBJ1-1	TRBV7-8	CASSRGDRAATEAFF	TGTGCCAGCAGCCGAGGAGACAGGGCAGCCACTGAAGCTTTCTTT
once	NA	TRBJ2-7	TRBV5-4	CASSYPTGDITYEQYF	TGTGCCAGCAGCTACCCGACGGGAGACATCACCTACGAGCAGTACTTC
once	TRBD2	TRBJ2-4	TRBV7-6	CASRPSGSDIQYF	TGTGCCAGCAGGCCTAGCGGTAGCGACATTCAGTACTTC
NA	TRBD2	TRBJ2-1	TRBV3-1/TRBV3-2	CASSQVTLAGAHNEQFF	TGTGCCAGCAGCCAAGTAACTCTAGCGGGAGCCCACAATGAGCAGTTCTTC
NA	TRBD1	TRBJ2-7	TRBV19	CASSQTGRYEQYF	TGTGCCAGTAGTCAGACAGGGCGATACGAGCAGTACTTC
once	TRBD1	TRBJ2-7	TRBV13	CASNKRDRGYEQYF	TGTGCCAGCAACAAAAGGGACAGGGGATACGAGCAGTACTTC
NA	NA	TRBJ1-3	TRBV6-5	CATGPNTIYF	TGTGCCACTGGGCCAAACACCATATATTTT
NA	TRBD2	TRBJ2-3	TRBV28	CASSLGLAETDTQYF	TGTGCCAGCAGTTTAGGGCTAGCGGAGACAGATACGCAGTATTTT
once	TRBD1	TRBJ2-2	TRBV11-3	CASSLARGRGGELFF	TGTGCCAGCAGCTTAGCCAGGGGGCGCGGCGGGGAGCTGTTTTTT
NA	NA	TRBJ2-7	TRBV5-1	CASSHRANYEQYF	TGCGCCAGCAGCCACAGGGCGAACTACGAGCAGTACTTC
NA	TRBD2	TRBJ2-3	TRBV6-2/TRBV6-3	CASSTRTSRTDTQYF	TGTGCCAGCAGTACCCGGACTAGTAGGACAGATACGCAGTATTTT
NA	TRBD1	TRBJ2-5	TRBV18	CASSPGQGEKTQYF	TGTGCCAGCTCACCGGGACAGGGGGAAAAGACCCAGTACTTC
NA	NA	TRBJ2-1	TRBV6-6	CASVRRRDGDEQFF	TGTGCCAGCGTCCGCAGGAGGGATGGGGATGAGCAGTTCTTC
NA	TRBD1	TRBJ2-2	TRBV4-1	CASSQAGTANTGELFF	TGCGCCAGCAGCCAAGCCGGGACAGCGAACACCGGGGAGCTGTTTTTT
NA	NA	TRBJ2-1	TRBV11-3	CASSRGLEQFF	TGTGCCAGCAGCCGCGGGCTCGAGCAGTTCTTC
NA	TRBD2	TRBJ2-3	TRBV19	CASSKASGLATQYF	TGTGCCAGTAGCAAGGCTAGCGGACTAGCTACGCAGTATTTT
NA	TRBD1	TRBJ2-6	TRBV5-1	CASSLAGTGISGANVLTF	TGCGCCAGCAGCTTGGCCGGGACAGGGATCTCTGGGGCCAACGTCCTGACTTTC
NA	NA	TRBJ2-3	TRBV24-1	CAARGGAGTDTQYF	TGTGCCGCCCGAGGGGGGGCCGGCACAGATACGCAGTATTTT
NA	NA	TRBJ2-2	TRBV9	CASSERTFGPGELFF	TGTGCCAGCAGCGAGAGGACATTCGGTCCGGGGGAGCTGTTTTTT
NA	NA	TRBJ2-1	TRBV28	CASFSWGRGDEQFF	TGTGCCAGCTTTTCCTGGGGGCGTGGCGATGAGCAGTTCTTC
NA	NA	TRBJ2-1	TRBV12-3/TRBV12-4	CASSPWTANEQFF	TGTGCCAGCAGTCCGTGGACAGCCAATGAGCAGTTCTTC
NA	TRBD1	TRBJ2-3	TRBV7-2	CASSGRTGVGTDTQYF	TGTGCCAGCAGCGGTAGGACAGGGGTGGGGACAGATACGCAGTATTTT
NA	NA	TRBJ1-3	TRBV6-5	CASSYRGSSGNTIYF	TGTGCCAGCAGTTATCGAGGTTCCTCTGGAAACACCATATATTTT
NA	TRBD2	TRBJ2-3	TRBV6-2/TRBV6-3	CASSYSRRIAGDTDTQYF	TGTGCCAGCAGTTACTCTCGAAGGATAGCGGGAGACACAGATACGCAGTATTTT
NA	NA	TRBJ2-1	TRBV25-1	CASSEYGGAPSYNEQFF	TGTGCCAGCAGTGAATATGGCGGGGCCCCCTCCTACAATGAGCAGTTCTTC
once	TRBD1	TRBJ1-5	TRBV28	CASSANPGQGQPQHF	TGTGCCAGCAGTGCTAACCCGGGACAGGGACAGCCCCAGCATTTT
NA	TRBD2	TRBJ2-5	TRBV9	CASSALRGGGQETQYF	TGTGCCAGCAGCGCCCTTAGGGGCGGGGGCCAAGAGACCCAGTACTTC
once	NA	TRBJ1-1	TRBV5-4	CASSLEAMNTEAFF	TGTGCCAGCAGCTTGGAAGCTATGAACACTGAAGCTTTCTTT
NA	TRBD2	TRBJ2-1	TRBV5-4	CASSFRGEYNEQFF	TGTGCCAGCAGCTTTCGGGGGGAATACAATGAGCAGTTCTTC
NA	NA	TRBJ1-5	TRBV10-3	CAISDAGGNQPQHF	TGTGCCATCAGTGATGCCGGGGGCAATCAGCCCCAGCATTTT
once	NA	TRBJ1-2	TRBV18	CASSLGGEDGYTF	TGTGCCAGCTCACTTGGAGGGGAGGATGGCTACACCTTC
NA	NA	TRBJ2-5	TRBV6-2/TRBV6-3	CASSYGAAGTQETQYF	TGTGCCAGCAGTTACGGTGCAGCGGGCACCCAAGAGACCCAGTACTTC
NA	NA	TRBJ2-7	TRBV9	CASSPSLGDYEQYF	TGTGCCAGCAGCCCCTCCCTAGGAGATTACGAGCAGTACTTC
NA	NA	TRBJ2-7	TRBV5-1	CASSLDSLSYEQYF	TGCGCCAGCAGCCTGGATTCCCTCTCCTACGAGCAGTACTTC
NA	NA	TRBJ1-2	TRBV21-1	CASSRKQTYGYTF	TGTGCCAGCAGCCGCAAACAAACGTATGGCTACACCTTC
once	NA	TRBJ1-6	TRBV6-1	CASSEGTPFNSPLHF	TGTGCCAGCAGTGAGGGGACACCTTTTAATTCACCCCTCCACTTT
NA	NA	TRBJ2-5	TRBV21-1	CASSARQGTKRRTQYF	TGTGCCAGCAGCGCCCGACAGGGCACTAAGAGACGGACCCAGTACTTC
NA	NA	TRBJ2-3	TRBV7-2	CASRSYRDSTDTQYF	TGTGCCAGCAGGTCCTATCGGGACTCTACAGATACGCAGTATTTT
NA	NA	TRBJ2-3	TRBV27	CPQDPGSSTDTQYF	TGTCCACAAGACCCAGGGTCGAGCACAGATACGCAGTATTTT
NA	NA	TRBJ2-2	TRBV6-5	CASQKNTGELFF	TGTGCCAGCCAGAAGAACACCGGGGAGCTGTTTTTT
NA	TRBD1	TRBJ2-5	TRBV5-1	CASSLGQGDGTQYF	TGCGCCAGCAGCTTGGGACAGGGGGACGGGACCCAGTACTTC